The next 28 T cell receptor beta chains were all read from a single sample in a study of cytotoxic CD8 clonotypes in ibrutinib-treated CLL. Produced via immunoSEQ multiplex PCR; TCRdb's table is partial and in-frame only. This repertoire shows approximately 200,000 clones, over 60% found once; its top ten account for 13%. Material: PBMCs, obtained after 24 months of ibrutinib treatment. These receptors originate from a human donor with chronic lymphocytic leukemia.

This clone was counted between two and nine times. The chain carries TRBV28 and TRBJ1-1, with D tentatively TRBD1 (5 bases). CDR3 length equals 12 residues. Germline assignment: CDR1 MDHEN and CDR2 SYDVKM. The germline V and J ends were trimmed by 5 bases and 3 bases, with 7 bases remaining between them. The DNA of the CDR3 is TGTGCCAGCAGTGAGGGGTACACTGAAGCTTTCTTT. Protein product: CASSEGYTEAFF. The full variable domain, rest sourced from reference TRBV28 and TRBJ1-1, is DVKVTQSSRYLVKRTGEKVFLECVQDMDHENMFWYRQDPGLGLRLIYFSYDVKMKEKGDIPEGYSVSREKKERFSLILESASTNQTSMYLCASSEGYTEAFFGQGTRLTVV.

The chain links TRBV6-5 to TRBJ2-2; D remains ambiguous. V lost 7 bases and J 4 bases, leaving 13 bases between the germline ends. The CDR3 runs 14 residues. CDR1 MNHEY and CDR2 SVGAGI come from the germline V gene. CDR3 nucleotide sequence: TGTGCCAGCACCTGGACCGAAATCACCGGGGAGCTGTTTTTT. This translates into CASTWTEITGELFF.

The chain has TRBV5-1 and TRBJ2-2; 7 positions match TRBD2. V shed 0 bases, J shed 1 base, and the junction held 6 bases outside the gene matches. CDR3 length: 17 amino acids. Germline V gives CDR1 SGHRS, CDR2 YFSETQ. Here the CDR3 reads CASSLAELAENTGELFF. The CDR3 region has the DNA TGCGCCAGCAGCTTGGCCGAGCTAGCGGAGAACACCGGGGAGCTGTTTTTT. The full variable domain, in which reference TRBV5-1 and TRBJ2-2 provide the parts outside the CDR3, is KAGVTQTPRYLIKTRGQQVTLSCSPISGHRSVSWYQQTPGQGLQFLFEYFSETQRNKGNFPGRFSGRQFSNSRSEMNVSTLELGDSALYLCASSLAELAENTGELFFGEGSRLTVL.

V is TRBV11-2 and J is TRBJ2-3, with D possibly matching TRBD1 (7 bases). Deletions cut 5 bases from V and 5 bases from J, with 20 bases between. Germline CDR1 SGHAT, CDR2 FQNNGV. The CDR3 has 16 residues. CDR3 coding DNA: TGTGCCAGCAGCCCGACCGGGACAGCGGGTAGAGATACGCAGTATTTT. Translation gives CASSPTGTAGRDTQYF.

This chain links TRBV6-5 with TRBJ2-7; 8 bases agree with TRBD1. The V and J ends lost 4 bases and 4 bases, in that order; junction bases with no gene match: 9. Per the germline V gene, CDR1 is MNHEY and CDR2 is SVGAGI. The CDR3 contains 15 residues. The CDR3 spells CASSSSGGEGYEQYF. The DNA for the CDR3 is TGTGCCAGCAGTTCCTCAGGGGGCGAGGGTTACGAGCAGTACTTC.

This clone was observed once. The rearrangement links TRBV29-1 to TRBJ2-7; D remains unclear. Trimming cost V 4 bases and J 0 bases, with 4 bases left between them. Per the germline V gene, CDR1 is SQVTM and CDR2 is ANQGSEA. The CDR3 is 11 amino acids. The CDR3 nucleotides read TGCAGCGTTGGTCTCTCCTACGAGCAGTACTTC. Protein sequence: CSVGLSYEQYF.

The chain carries TRBV5-1 and TRBJ2-7, with 9 bases identical to TRBD1. CDR3 length: 13 amino acids. The V gene's germline CDR1 is SGHRS and CDR2 YFSETQ. V gave up 2 bases and J gave up 5 bases; unmatched junction bases: 2. CDR3 amino acids: CASSLTGGNEQYF. The CDR3 nucleotides are TGCGCCAGCAGCTTAACAGGGGGCAACGAGCAGTACTTC.

The chain has TRBV28 and TRBJ1-2; TRBD1 is a possible D gene (6 bases). The CDR3 runs to 14 residues. Per germline, CDR1 MDHEN and CDR2 SYDVKM. The V and J ends lost 6 bases and 0 bases respectively, with 11 bases between them. Here the CDR3 reads CASRPGQSNYGYTF. The CDR3 DNA reads as TGTGCCAGCAGGCCCGGACAGTCTAACTATGGCTACACCTTC.

The chain joins TRBV7-2 to TRBJ2-7; 9 positions match TRBD1. J gave up 3 bases and V 2 bases, and 2 bases lay outside the gene matches. Germline V gene lookup returns CDR1 SGHTA and CDR2 FQGNSA. CDR3 length: 14 amino acids. CDR3 region: CASSLRTGDYEQYF. CDR3 coding DNA: TGTGCCAGCAGCTTAAGGACAGGGGACTACGAGCAGTACTTC.

As regards this clone: Other nucleotide sequences from this sample produce the same CDR3. The chain couples TRBV5-6 to TRBJ2-7; no clear D. The CDR3 has 11 residues. In germline, CDR1 is SGHDT, CDR2 YYEEEE. Trimming cost V 2 bases and J 5 bases, with 5 bases left between them. CDR3 residues: CASSFLHEQYF. DNA of the CDR3: TGTGCCAGCAGCTTTTTGCACGAGCAGTACTTC.

The rearrangement links TRBV18 to TRBJ1-2; 7 bases are shared with TRBD1. Germline V gene sequence: CDR1 KGHSH, CDR2 LQKENI. The CDR3 extends over 16 amino acids. V lost 2 bases to trimming and J lost 13 bases; unmatched junction nucleotides: 19. The CDR3 DNA is TGTGCCAGCTCACCAGACAGGGCCCCTACCTATGGGAAGAGCACCTTC. Amino acid sequence: CASSPDRAPTYGKSTF.

The chain uses TRBV6-6 and TRBJ1-5; possibly TRBD1 for D (5 bases). The CDR3 is 14 residues long. V gave up 7 bases and J gave up 0 bases, with 10 bases separating them. The germline gives CDR1 MNHNY, CDR2 SVGAGI (reference sequence). The CDR3 region has the DNA TGTGCCAGCACCAAGGGGATTAGCAATCAGCCCCAGCATTTT. It specifies CASTKGISNQPQHF.

This rearrangement joins TRBV29-1 to TRBJ2-1; 10 bases line up with TRBD2. V trimming: 2 bases; J trimming: 4 bases; junction bases outside the gene matches: 2. The CDR3 extends over 14 amino acids. CDR1 and CDR2 (germline): SQVTM, ANQGSEA. The CDR3 protein is CSVERAGGYNEQFF. CDR3 DNA: TGCAGCGTTGAAAGAGCGGGAGGGTACAATGAGCAGTTCTTC.

The rearrangement joins TRBV5-6 to TRBJ2-3, with 9 positions matching TRBD1. Germline V gene data show CDR1 as SGHDT and CDR2 as YYEEEE. The CDR3 sequence is 17 residues long. V was clipped by 2 bases and J by 4 bases; unmatched bases: 11. The CDR3 here is CASSFFEGQGIPDTQYF. CDR3 nucleotide sequence: TGTGCCAGCAGCTTTTTTGAGGGACAGGGCATCCCAGATACGCAGTATTTT.

This chain uses TRBV10-3 with TRBJ1-4; no definite D call. The CDR3 covers 13 residues. Trimming pared 4 bases from V and 5 bases from J, leaving 8 bases between. CDR1 is ENHRY and CDR2 is SYGVKD in the germline V gene. The CDR3 here is CAISVSVNEKLFF. CDR3 nucleotide sequence: TGTGCCATCAGTGTTTCAGTGAATGAAAAACTGTTTTTT.

The rearrangement uses TRBV5-1 and TRBJ2-1; 10 nucleotides match TRBD2. Germline assignment: CDR1 SGHRS and CDR2 YFSETQ. V was pared by 2 bases and J by 1 base, with 3 bases of the junction left unmatched. This CDR3 region has 16 residues. Here the CDR3 DNA reads TGCGCCAGCAGCTTAGGACTAGCGGATTCCTACAATGAGCAGTTCTTC. Its protein is CASSLGLADSYNEQFF.

The chain links TRBV9 to TRBJ2-7, with TRBD2 identical over 11 bases. V lost 2 bases and J lost 0; bases outside the gene matches: 1. CDR3 length: 15 amino acids. CDR1 is SGDLS and CDR2 is YYNGEE in the germline V gene. CDR3 sequence reads: CASSVGLAASYEQYF. For the CDR3, the DNA is TGTGCCAGCAGCGTGGGACTAGCGGCCTCCTACGAGCAGTACTTC.

The table lists this clone with a few counts. This chain links TRBV7-9 with TRBJ1-1; 7 nucleotides match TRBD1. The V and J ends lost 1 base and 3 bases, in that order; junction bases with no gene match: 5. The CDR3 covers 15 residues. CDR1 is SEHNR, CDR2 FQNEAQ, per germline (reference sequence). The CDR3 coding sequence is TGTGCCAGCAGCTTAGGCAGGGGGTCTGACACTGAAGCTTTCTTT. Protein: CASSLGRGSDTEAFF.

The V call is TRBV18, the J call TRBJ1-1; tentative D call: TRBD1 (6 bases). This CDR3 comprises 12 residues. The V end lost 10 bases, the J end lost 4 bases, and 13 bases lay between the germline ends. In germline, CDR1 is KGHSH, CDR2 LQKENI. The CDR3 loop is CATEAGATEAFF. The CDR3, as DNA: TGTGCCACAGAGGCAGGGGCCACTGAAGCTTTCTTT.

The rearrangement joins TRBV9 to TRBJ1-1; D is unclear. Germline V gene data show CDR1 as SGDLS and CDR2 as YYNGEE. The CDR3 length is 14 residues. V was clipped by 3 bases and J by 0 bases, with 9 bases between them. CDR3 residues: CASSGTAMNTEAFF. The CDR3 nucleotides read TGTGCCAGCAGCGGCACAGCAATGAACACTGAAGCTTTCTTT. The variable domain in full, completed from reference TRBV9 and TRBJ1-1, reads DSGVTQTPKHLITATGQRVTLRCSPRSGDLSVYWYQQSLDQGLQFLIQYYNGEERAKGNILERFSAQQFPDLHSELNLSSLELGDSALYFCASSGTAMNTEAFFGQGTRLTVV.

This clone occurred a few times. The chain couples TRBV19 to TRBJ2-5, with D unclear. This CDR3 has 11 amino acids. V was cut by 6 bases and J by 5 bases, with 7 bases left in between. Germline-derived CDR1 and CDR2 are LNHDA and SQIVND (reference sequence). CDR3 in amino acids: CASSSPETQYF. CDR3 in DNA: TGTGCCAGTAGCTCCCCCGAGACCCAGTACTTC.

Points on this clone: One end of the junction is discordant with germline, which a read error may explain. This sequence joins TRBV5-6 and TRBJ2-7, with a weak D call TRBD2 (5 bases). CDR1 is SGHDT and CDR2 is YYEEEE in the germline V gene. The CDR3 is made up of 12 amino acids. The DNA for the CDR3 is TGTGCCAGCAGCCCTAGCTCCTACGAGCAGTACTTT. Translating gives CASSPSSYEQYF.

The chain uses TRBV2 and TRBJ2-7; D not resolved. Per the germline V gene, CDR1 is SNHLY and CDR2 is FYNNEI. The CDR3 runs 14 residues. V was clipped by 5 bases and J by 5 bases, with 16 bases between them. Here the CDR3 reads CASSTAGNPHEQYF. The CDR3 DNA sequence: TGTGCCAGCAGTACTGCCGGTAACCCTCACGAGCAGTACTTC.

The chain has TRBV6-5 and TRBJ2-2, with TRBD2 matching 7 bases. This CDR3 spans 15 amino acids. The J segment lost 3 bases and the V segment lost 2 bases, leaving 3 bases of the junction unmatched. Germline V gene lookup returns CDR1 MNHEY and CDR2 SVGAGI. The CDR3 is CASSYRGGDTGELFF. The CDR3 DNA follows: TGTGCCAGCAGTTACCGGGGAGGGGACACCGGGGAGCTGTTTTTT.

This chain links TRBV9 with TRBJ2-7; D is perhaps TRBD1 or TRBD2 (7 bases each). This CDR3 region has 16 residues. CDR1 is SGDLS, CDR2 YYNGEE, per germline. V lost 3 bases to trimming and J lost 4 bases, with 20 bases between them. Here the CDR3 DNA reads TGTGCCAGCAGCGGACGAACAGGGGAGGGACCTTACGAGCAGTACTTC. This gives the protein CASSGRTGEGPYEQYF.

This clone was picked up a small number of times. The chain uses TRBV7-9 and TRBJ2-7; no reliable D call. The CDR3 contains 16 residues. CDR1 is SEHNR, CDR2 FQNEAQ, per germline (reference sequence). Deletions cut 5 bases from V and 0 bases from J, with 17 bases between. CDR3 loop: CASSPEILLSSYEQYF. The CDR3, as DNA: TGTGCCAGCAGCCCCGAAATACTATTGAGCTCCTACGAGCAGTACTTC.

This clone was seen only a few times. This chain uses TRBV23-1 with TRBJ2-7; possible D gene TRBD1, 5 bases. TRBV23-1 is an open reading frame, and its role is uncertain. V was shortened by 5 bases and J by 0 bases, with 11 bases between the two germline ends. The CDR3 runs 14 residues. CDR3: CASSVQEGSYEQYF. CDR3 in DNA: TGCGCCAGCAGTGTACAGGAAGGCTCCTACGAGCAGTACTTC.

The chain is built from TRBV7-2 and TRBJ1-1; 11 nucleotides line up with TRBD1. The CDR3 spans 13 residues. After removal of 5 bases from V and 8 bases from J, the junction contained 4 bases not matched to a gene. Germline CDR1 is SGHTA and CDR2 is FQGNSA. CDR3 nucleotide sequence: TGTGCCAGCAGCCAGGGACAGGGGGTAGAAGCTTTCTTT. It translates to CASSQGQGVEAFF.